Below, 32 T cell receptor beta chains from the same sample are listed, as sequenced in a study of T cell responses to AZD1222 COVID-19 vaccine. Assay used: immunoSEQ multiplex PCR; TCRdb lists only in-frame clones, some missing. The data show tens of thousands of clones, 85% to 95% seen once. The sample consisted of peripheral blood, taken on day 0 of AZD1222 vaccination. All receptors derive from an adult in good health.

The chain is built from TRBV19 and TRBJ2-1; the D gene is possibly TRBD2 (7 bases). V shed 11 bases and J shed 9 bases, with 32 bases lying between them. Germline V gene data show CDR1 as LNHDA and CDR2 as SQIVND (reference sequence). The CDR3 consists of 17 residues. CDR3 loop: CAFSIHLSTGGGGEQFF. The CDR3 DNA is TGTGCCTTTAGTATACATCTATCGACAGGAGGGGGGGGTGAGCAGTTCTTC.

The sample holds one count of this clone. V and J are TRBV28 and TRBJ2-7, with D possibly being TRBD1 or TRBD2 (6 bases each). Per germline, CDR1 MDHEN and CDR2 SYDVKM. V lost 2 bases to trimming and J lost 3 bases, with 11 bases between them. This CDR3 is built from 14 residues. The CDR3 nucleotides are TGTGCCAGCAGTTTAAGGGGGGTAGTCTACGAGCAGTACTTC. Its protein product is CASSLRGVVYEQYF.

The chain couples TRBV7-8 to TRBJ2-1, with D possibly TRBD2 on 5 matching bases. CDR1 and CDR2 (germline): SGHVS, FQNEAQ. The CDR3 length is 16 residues. V was clipped by 4 bases and J by 2 bases, with 15 bases between them. CDR3 DNA: TGTGCCAGCAGCTCCTCGTCGGGGATAACCTACAATGAGCAGTTCTTC. Translated: CASSSSSGITYNEQFF.

The V gene is TRBV27, the J gene TRBJ1-1; the D is unclear. The V gene lost 8 bases and the J gene lost 0 bases, with 16 bases spanning the gap. The CDR3 is 15 amino acids. The germline CDR1 and CDR2 sequences are MNHEY and SMNVEV (reference sequence). The CDR3 DNA follows: TGTGCCAGCCGACTCTCAGACGTTCTGAACACTGAAGCTTTCTTT. It codes for CASRLSDVLNTEAFF.

The chain recombines TRBV21-1 with TRBJ2-2. TRBV21-1 counts as a pseudogene. CDR3 length: 14 residues. The CDR3 sequence is CASSKRGNTGELFF. The CDR3 bases are TGTGCCAGCAGCAAGAGGGGAAACACCGGGGAGCTGTTTTTT.

The sample holds one count of this clone. The V and J genes are TRBV18 and TRBJ1-1, with 7 bases matching TRBD1. Germline CDR1 reads KGHSH; CDR2 reads LQKENI. The CDR3 spans 13 residues. J lost 1 base, V lost 7 bases, and 3 bases had no gene match. Here the CDR3 DNA reads TGTGCCAGCTTGGGGACAGCGAACACTGAAGCTTTCTTT. Translated: CASLGTANTEAFF. Using reference TRBV18 and TRBJ1-1 for the parts outside the CDR3, the full variable domain is NAGVMQNPRHLVRRRGQEARLRCSPMKGHSHVYWYRQLPEEGLKFMVYLQKENIIDESGMPKERFSAEFPKEGPSILRIQQVVRGDSAAYFCASLGTANTEAFFGQGTRLTVV.

The chain is built from TRBV6-5 and TRBJ1-6; no definite D call. The CDR3 totals 12 residues. V lost 2 bases to trimming and J lost 5 bases, with 1 base between them. Germline V gene lookup returns CDR1 MNHEY and CDR2 SVGAGI. The CDR3 DNA sequence: TGTGCCAGCAGTTACCATAATTCACCCCTCCACTTT. It is translated as CASSYHNSPLHF.

The chain couples TRBV9 to TRBJ2-7, with D perhaps assigned TRBD1 or TRBD2 (5 bases each). The CDR3 is 17 residues long. The V end was cut by 2 bases, the J end by 0 bases, with 18 bases between. Germline V gives CDR1 SGDLS, CDR2 YYNGEE. This CDR3 reads CASSVDQGFGASYEQYF. The DNA of the CDR3 is TGTGCCAGCAGCGTTGATCAGGGCTTCGGGGCCTCCTACGAGCAGTACTTC.

V is TRBV15 and J is TRBJ1-1; D is unclear. The CDR3 is 14 amino acids. V lost 0 bases and J lost 0, with 5 bases in between. Germline V gene data show CDR1 as LNHNV and CDR2 as YYDKDF (reference sequence). CDR3 amino acids: CATSREVLNTEAFF. CDR3 in DNA: TGTGCCACCAGCAGAGAAGTGCTGAACACTGAAGCTTTCTTT.

The chain joins TRBV6-5 to TRBJ1-3; D gene uncertain. Trimming shortened V by 0 bases and J by 3 bases, and 12 bases separated the two germline ends. Germline loops: CDR1 MNHEY, CDR2 SVGAGI. CDR3 length: 16 residues. CDR3 DNA sequence: TGTGCCAGCAGTTACTCGAAGGAAGGGTATGGAAACACCATATATTTT. Protein product: CASSYSKEGYGNTIYF.

DNA for the CDR3: TGTGCCAGCAGTTCCCCGTCCCGGACGGAGGAAAAACTGTTTTTT. It is translated as CASSSPSRTEEKLFF. The chain recombines TRBV28 with TRBJ1-4, with D unclear. Trimming shortened V by 4 bases and J by 8 bases, and 17 bases separated the two germline ends. The CDR3 is 15 amino acids. CDR1 and CDR2 (germline): MDHEN, SYDVKM.

The V call is TRBV29-1, the J call TRBJ2-7, with D possibly being TRBD2 (7 bases). V lost 4 bases and J 2 bases, leaving 15 bases between the germline ends. Per germline, CDR1 SQVTM and CDR2 ANQGSEA. This CDR3 is 14 amino acids long. CDR3 region: CSVAKGGATYEQYF. DNA of the CDR3: TGCAGCGTTGCAAAAGGGGGGGCCACCTACGAGCAGTACTTC.

This sequence joins TRBV7-9 and TRBJ2-2; 9 nucleotides match TRBD1. The CDR3 covers 13 residues. Germline V gene lookup returns CDR1 SEHNR and CDR2 FQNEAQ (reference sequence). V lost 11 bases and J lost 1; bases outside the gene matches: 2. In nucleotides, the CDR3 is TGTGCCTCGGACAGGGGGAACACCGGGGAGCTGTTTTTT. Protein: CASDRGNTGELFF.

The CDR3 coding sequence is TGTGCCAGCTCACCACAGCGGGACCCAAACACAGATACGCAGTATTTT. This translates into CASSPQRDPNTDTQYF. This sequence joins TRBV18 and TRBJ2-3, with 7 bases aligning to TRBD2. This CDR3 comprises 16 residues. Per the germline V gene, CDR1 is KGHSH and CDR2 is LQKENI. V was pared by 1 base and J by 2 bases, with 6 bases of the junction left unmatched.

This chain links TRBV2 with TRBJ1-1; maybe TRBD1 (5 bases). The germline gives CDR1 SNHLY, CDR2 FYNNEI. This CDR3 has 14 amino acids. Trimming pared 6 bases from V and 1 base from J, leaving 12 bases between. CDR3 protein: CASSAQTENTEAFF. CDR3 nucleotide sequence: TGTGCCAGCAGCGCACAGACAGAGAACACTGAAGCTTTCTTT.

The chain has TRBV5-1 and TRBJ1-1; D gene ambiguous. Germline-derived CDR1 and CDR2 are SGHRS and YFSETQ. This CDR3 is 12 amino acids long. V lost 0 bases and J 5 bases, leaving 5 bases between the germline ends. In nucleotides, the CDR3 is TGCGCCAGCAGCTTGGAGCGGACTGAAGCTTTCTTT. The encoded protein is CASSLERTEAFF.

In this sample, this clone turned up a few times. This chain joins TRBV7-3 and TRBJ2-2; 7 nucleotides match TRBD1. V lost 5 bases to trimming and J lost 2 bases; unmatched junction nucleotides: 8. This CDR3 is built from 16 residues. The germline CDR1 and CDR2 sequences are SGHTA and FQGTGA. DNA for the CDR3: TGTGCCAGCAGCCCCGAGACAGGGCCTAACACCGGGGAGCTGTTTTTT. Translation: CASSPETGPNTGELFF.

This clone was detected only a few times. The CDR3 here is CSVGTAYSYEQYF. DNA for the CDR3: TGCAGCGTTGGAACAGCTTACTCCTACGAGCAGTACTTC. The chain recombines TRBV29-1 with TRBJ2-7; D gene ambiguous. Deletions cut 4 bases from V and 0 bases from J, with 10 bases between. CDR3 size: 13 residues. Germline CDR1 and CDR2: SQVTM and ANQGSEA.

The chain links TRBV6-1 to TRBJ1-5; D ambiguous. Trimming took 2 bases from V and 6 from J, leaving 8 bases between them. Germline lookup yields CDR1 MNHNS and CDR2 SASEGT. This CDR3 comprises 13 residues. The CDR3, as DNA: TGTGCCAGCAGTGAATCGGACCTTCAGCCCCAGCATTTT. Translation gives CASSESDLQPQHF.

The chain carries TRBV2 and TRBJ2-1, with D perhaps matching TRBD2 (6 bases). V lost 3 bases, J lost 3 bases, and 9 bases lay in between. Germline CDR1 and CDR2: SNHLY and FYNNEI. This CDR3 spans 14 amino acids. CDR3 sequence: CASSDSDYYNEQFF. CDR3 DNA sequence: TGTGCCAGCAGTGATTCGGACTACTACAATGAGCAGTTCTTC.

The chain couples TRBV4-1 to TRBJ1-5, with 12 bases lining up with TRBD1. Germline CDR1 and CDR2: MGHRA and YSYEKL. J lost 1 base, V lost 1 base, and 11 bases had no gene match. This CDR3 is built from 20 residues. The chain's CDR3 is CASSQVFKGQGARSNQPQHF. The CDR3 nucleotides are TGCGCCAGCAGCCAAGTATTTAAGGGACAGGGGGCGCGGAGCAATCAGCCCCAGCATTTT.

The J gene is TRBJ2-7, the V gene TRBV5-4, with D unresolved. Germline V gives CDR1 SGHNT, CDR2 YYREEE (reference sequence). This CDR3 has 14 residues. The ends were cut back, 4 bases at V and 2 bases at J, with 13 bases in the middle. This CDR3 reads CASSIGPLPYEQYF. The CDR3 DNA follows: TGTGCCAGCAGCATCGGGCCGCTTCCCTACGAGCAGTACTTC.

The chain carries TRBV19 and TRBJ2-7; D is uncertain. CDR3 size: 12 residues. Trimming took off 2 bases at V and 0 bases at J, with 2 bases between the two ends. Germline CDR1 LNHDA, CDR2 SQIVND (reference sequence). The CDR3 is CASSINSYEQYF. DNA of the CDR3: TGTGCCAGTAGTATAAACTCCTACGAGCAGTACTTC.

This rearrangement joins TRBV12-3 or TRBV12-4 to TRBJ1-2, with D possibly being TRBD1 (5 bases). V lost 3 bases and J 5 bases, leaving 7 bases between the germline ends. This CDR3 comprises 12 residues. CDR3 loop: CASSFGTYGYTF. DNA of the CDR3: TGTGCCAGCAGTTTCGGGACTTATGGCTACACCTTC.

This chain connects TRBV4-1 to TRBJ2-1; 7 bases agree with TRBD2. V shed 5 bases, J shed 5 bases, and the junction held 6 bases outside the gene matches. Germline CDR1 reads MGHRA; CDR2 reads YSYEKL. The CDR3 length is 14 residues. The CDR3, as DNA: TGCGCCAGCAGCACCCAGCGGGGAGACAATGAGCAGTTCTTC. Encoded protein: CASSTQRGDNEQFF.

This rearrangement joins TRBV19 to TRBJ1-6; 7 positions agree with TRBD1. This CDR3 spans 14 amino acids. Germline assignment: CDR1 LNHDA and CDR2 SQIVND (reference sequence). V trimming: 3 bases; J trimming: 10 bases; junction bases outside the gene matches: 6. The CDR3 nucleotides are TGTGCCAGTAGTATCTCAGGGGGAGAGTCACCCCTCCACTTT. Amino acid sequence: CASSISGGESPLHF.

This clone was seen once. The gene calls are TRBV11-2 and TRBJ1-3; the D is unclear. The CDR3 runs 15 residues. Trimming removed 0 bases from V and 0 bases from J, with 6 bases in between. The germline CDR1 and CDR2 sequences are SGHAT and FQNNGV. The CDR3 loop reads CASSLDGLSGNTIYF. The CDR3 region has the DNA TGTGCCAGCAGCTTAGATGGCCTCTCTGGAAACACCATATATTTT.

This clone appeared a few times. The rearrangement joins TRBV19 to TRBJ1-3; D ambiguous. The CDR3 consists of 14 residues. Per the germline V gene, CDR1 is LNHDA and CDR2 is SQIVND (reference sequence). V was shortened by 7 bases and J by 2 bases, with 12 bases between the two germline ends. This CDR3 reads CASKMGDTGNTIYF. CDR3 coding DNA: TGTGCCAGTAAAATGGGAGACACTGGAAACACCATATATTTT.

The rearrangement joins TRBV5-1 to TRBJ1-2; no firm D call. Trimming stripped 4 bases from V and 2 bases from J, with 15 bases between. The CDR3 is made up of 15 amino acids. The germline CDR1 and CDR2 sequences are SGHRS and YFSETQ. The CDR3 loop reads CASSPPLGSNYGYTF. In DNA, the CDR3 is TGCGCCAGCAGCCCACCCCTAGGGTCCAACTATGGCTACACCTTC.

The chain couples TRBV6-6 to TRBJ1-5; D unclear. Trimming cost V 2 bases and J 6 bases, with 5 bases left between them. CDR3 length equals 12 residues. Per the germline V gene, CDR1 is MNHNY and CDR2 is SVGAGI (reference sequence). The CDR3 DNA reads as TGTGCCAGCAGTTACACGGCTCAGCCCCAGCATTTT. Its translation: CASSYTAQPQHF.

The chain couples TRBV5-6 to TRBJ1-2, with D possibly TRBD1 on 6 matching bases. The V end was cut by 4 bases, the J end by 4 bases, with 11 bases between. Germline-derived CDR1 and CDR2 are SGHDT and YYEEEE. There are 13 residues in the CDR3. In DNA, the CDR3 is TGTGCCAGCAGCCGACCAGGGGTCTATGGCTACACCTTC. It codes for CASSRPGVYGYTF.

The rearrangement uses TRBV4-2 and TRBJ2-4, with a weak D call TRBD2 (6 bases). The CDR3 length is 14 residues. Trimming pared 4 bases from V and 2 bases from J, leaving 9 bases between. Germline V CDR1 and CDR2: LGHNA, YNFKEQ. The CDR3 sequence is CASSPAGSKNIQYF. CDR3 in DNA: TGTGCCAGCAGCCCGGCGGGATCCAAAAACATTCAGTACTTC.